The rows below give T cell receptor beta chains drawn from one sample of a study of cytomegalovirus exposure and HLA in healthy donors. Sequencing used immunoSEQ multiplex PCR; TCRdb keeps in-frame clones, though not all of them. This repertoire shows 100,000 or so clones, 60% to 85% found once; its top ten account for over 7.5%. Sample: PBMCs. The receptors were sampled from a woman in her forties in good health and CMV-seropositive. Both conserved end residues are trimmed from each CDR3. Clone size is given for some rows only: seen once, a few or many times, or a class if the clone is expanded.

TRBV28,few,8,ASSPHEQY
TRBV28,-,9,ASSYGGEQF
TRBV18,-,13,ASSPQTGRDCEQY
TRBV7-9,-,14,ASSPLKGSLAYEQY
TRBV28,-,11,ASSRTGFYGYT
TRBV4-1,-,13,ASSQFPSGAYEQY
TRBV5-1,-,12,ASSPTSGQETQY
TRBV7-2,few,11,ASSSLGSDEQY
TRBV7-2,-,12,ASSLEVVRVGAF
TRBV4-1,-,15,ASSPRLIAGGFNEQY
TRBV4-2,-,12,ASSRTKATMEAF
TRBV29-1,-,11,SVRTSGTSEQY
TRBV5-4,-,12,ASSMGLGADTQY
TRBV4-2,-,20,ASSQPPTGTGSISSYNSPLH
TRBV5-4,-,14,ASTQATGGENYGYT
TRBV6-1,-,10,ASGRQDGPLH
TRBV12-5,few,16,ASGATSRTPYYSDTQY
TRBV7-6,-,12,ASSRTSGTYEQY
TRBV15,-,10,ATSRGANVLT
TRBV7-7,-,11,ASGLGPDNEQF
TRBV15,-,14,ATSRDQRDSNQPQH
TRBV28,-,17,ASSAWDRRSWSGANVLT
TRBV7-2,-,11,ASAGGPLNEQF
TRBV28,-,13,ASSPTGGRNQPQH
TRBV6-4,-,15,ASSTGGVPGTGYGYT
TRBV29-1,-,10,SSQGGEETQY
TRBV5-4,few,12,ASSRPGQKETQY
TRBV28,-,11,DRWPGAYNEQF
TRBV5-1,-,12,ASSGVSGYGGYT
TRBV6-5,-,14,ASSYFSGGNYNEQF
TRBV11-2,-,10,ASSEEVTEAF
TRBV5-6,-,17,ASSLVWDRGINRNQPQH
TRBV29-1,-,10,SVELTGDTQY
TRBV6-6,-,13,ASIPDRWSNQPQH
TRBV28,-,11,ASSFSRGTEAF
TRBV7-9,once,13,ASSGGRSSYNEQF
TRBV7-6,-,13,ASSLYRVGNSPLH
TRBV28,once,13,ASSLGTGPNEKLF
TRBV4-2,-,12,ASSQDISGYEQY
TRBV5-6,-,10,ASSLLNQPQH
TRBV19,few,12,ASSPGTGIGGYT
TRBV9,few,14,ASSTQLAGAGHEQF
TRBV5-1,-,12,ASSSNKKENEQF
TRBV28,-,14,ASSLYRTGGIIGYT
TRBV28,-,15,ASSLAGGSATNEKLF
TRBV5-1,-,12,ASSFAGGVYEQY
TRBV19,-,11,ASSRDREQPQH